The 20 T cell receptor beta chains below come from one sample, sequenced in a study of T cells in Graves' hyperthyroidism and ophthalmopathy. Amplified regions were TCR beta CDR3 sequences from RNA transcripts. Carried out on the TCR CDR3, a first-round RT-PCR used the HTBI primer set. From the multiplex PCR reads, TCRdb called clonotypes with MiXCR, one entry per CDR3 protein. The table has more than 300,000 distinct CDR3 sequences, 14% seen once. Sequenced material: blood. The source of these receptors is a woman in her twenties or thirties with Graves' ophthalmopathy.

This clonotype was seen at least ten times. CDR3 in amino acids: CASSPKWGLAGELFF. The CDR3 DNA is TGTGCCAGCAGCCCCAAGTGGGGGTTAGCCGGGGAGCTGTTTTTT. The chain links TRBV5-6 to TRBJ2-2; D possibly matches TRBD1 or TRBD2 (5 bases each). Germline V gives CDR1 SGHDT, CDR2 YYEEEE. This CDR3 is built from 15 residues. V gave up 4 bases and J gave up 6 bases, with 16 bases separating them.

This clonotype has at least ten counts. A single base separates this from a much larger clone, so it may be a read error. CDR3: CASRDRGNTEAFF. The DNA for the CDR3 is TGTGCCAGCAGGGACAGGGGGAACACTGAAGCTTTCTTT. This sequence joins TRBV2 and TRBJ1-1; 9 bases match TRBD1. V shed 6 bases and J 1 base; nucleotides not matched to a gene: 0. Germline V gene data show CDR1 as SNHLY and CDR2 as FYNNEI. The CDR3 loop spans 13 amino acids.

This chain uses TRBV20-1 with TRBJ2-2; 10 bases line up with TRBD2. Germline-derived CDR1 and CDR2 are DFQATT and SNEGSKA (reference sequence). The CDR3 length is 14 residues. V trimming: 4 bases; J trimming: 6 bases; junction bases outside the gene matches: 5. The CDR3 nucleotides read TGCAGTGCTACCCGACTAGCGGGCCCCGGGGAGCTGTTTTTT. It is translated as CSATRLAGPGELFF.

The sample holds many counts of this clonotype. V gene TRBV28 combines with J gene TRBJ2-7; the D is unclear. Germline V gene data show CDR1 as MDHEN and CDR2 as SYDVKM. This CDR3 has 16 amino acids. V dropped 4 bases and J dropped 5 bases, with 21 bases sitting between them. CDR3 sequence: CASSSRTVARANEQYF. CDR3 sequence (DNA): TGTGCCAGCAGTTCCAGGACCGTAGCCCGGGCCAACGAGCAGTACTTC.

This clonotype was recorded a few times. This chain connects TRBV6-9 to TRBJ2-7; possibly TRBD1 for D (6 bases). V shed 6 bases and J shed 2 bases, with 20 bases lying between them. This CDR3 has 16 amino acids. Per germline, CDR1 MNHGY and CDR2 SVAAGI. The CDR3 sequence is CASSFSTGLPTYEQYF. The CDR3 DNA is TGTGCCAGCAGCTTTTCCACAGGGTTACCTACCTACGAGCAGTACTTC.

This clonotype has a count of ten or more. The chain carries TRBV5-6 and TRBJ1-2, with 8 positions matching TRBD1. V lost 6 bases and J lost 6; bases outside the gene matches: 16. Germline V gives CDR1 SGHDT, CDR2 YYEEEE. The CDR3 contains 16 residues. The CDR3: CASTWVGRGRVDGYTF. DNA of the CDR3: TGTGCCAGCACCTGGGTGGGCAGGGGGCGGGTTGATGGCTACACCTTC.

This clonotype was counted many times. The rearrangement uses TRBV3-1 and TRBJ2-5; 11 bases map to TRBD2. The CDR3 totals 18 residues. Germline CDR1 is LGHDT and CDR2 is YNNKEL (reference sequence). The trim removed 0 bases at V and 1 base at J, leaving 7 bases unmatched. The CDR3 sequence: CASSQDIPGTSGQETQYF. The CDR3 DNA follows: TGTGCCAGCAGCCAAGATATTCCCGGGACTAGCGGCCAAGAGACCCAGTACTTC.

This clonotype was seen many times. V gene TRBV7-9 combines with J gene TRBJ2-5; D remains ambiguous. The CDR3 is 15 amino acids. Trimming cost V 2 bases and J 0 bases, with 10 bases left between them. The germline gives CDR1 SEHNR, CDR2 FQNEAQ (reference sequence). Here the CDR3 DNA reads TGTGCCAGCAGCTTAATGGCGGTGTACCAAGAGACCCAGTACTTC. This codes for CASSLMAVYQETQYF.

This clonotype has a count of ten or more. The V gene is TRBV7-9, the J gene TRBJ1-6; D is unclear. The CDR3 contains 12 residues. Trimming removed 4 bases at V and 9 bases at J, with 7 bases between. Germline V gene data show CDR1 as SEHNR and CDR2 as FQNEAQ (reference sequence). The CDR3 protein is CASSYPGSPLHF. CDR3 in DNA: TGTGCCAGCAGCTACCCCGGTTCACCCCTCCACTTT. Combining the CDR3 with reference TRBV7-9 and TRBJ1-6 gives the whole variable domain DTGVSQNPRHKITKRGQNVTFRCDPISEHNRLYWYRQTLGQGPEFLTYFQNEAQLEKSRLLSDRFSAERPKGSFSTLEIQRTEQGDSAMYLCASSYPGSPLHFGNGTRLTVT.

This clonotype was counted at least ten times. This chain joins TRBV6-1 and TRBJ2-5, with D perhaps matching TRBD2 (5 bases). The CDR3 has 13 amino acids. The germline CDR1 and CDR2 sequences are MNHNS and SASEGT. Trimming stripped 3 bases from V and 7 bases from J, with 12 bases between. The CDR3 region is CASSEGPAGTQYF. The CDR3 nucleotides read TGTGCCAGCAGTGAGGGCCCCGCGGGGACCCAGTACTTC.

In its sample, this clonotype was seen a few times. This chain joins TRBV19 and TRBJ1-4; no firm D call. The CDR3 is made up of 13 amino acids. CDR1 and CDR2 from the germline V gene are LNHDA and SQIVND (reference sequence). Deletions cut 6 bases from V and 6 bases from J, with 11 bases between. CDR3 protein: CASRQGRHEKLFF. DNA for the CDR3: TGTGCCAGTAGACAAGGGAGGCATGAAAAACTGTTTTTT.

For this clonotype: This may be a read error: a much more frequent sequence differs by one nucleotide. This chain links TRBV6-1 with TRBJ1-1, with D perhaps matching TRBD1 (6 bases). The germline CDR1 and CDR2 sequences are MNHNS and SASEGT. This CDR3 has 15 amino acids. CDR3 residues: CVSSSLTGLNTEAFF. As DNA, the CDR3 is TGTGTCAGCAGTAGCTTAACAGGGTTGAACACTGAAGCTTTCTTT.

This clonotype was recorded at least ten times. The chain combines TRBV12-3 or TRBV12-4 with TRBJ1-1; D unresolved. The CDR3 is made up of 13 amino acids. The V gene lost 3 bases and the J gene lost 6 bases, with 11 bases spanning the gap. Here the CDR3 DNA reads TGTGCCAGCAGTTTTTCTACCGGCGCTGAAGCTTTCTTT. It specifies CASSFSTGAEAFF.

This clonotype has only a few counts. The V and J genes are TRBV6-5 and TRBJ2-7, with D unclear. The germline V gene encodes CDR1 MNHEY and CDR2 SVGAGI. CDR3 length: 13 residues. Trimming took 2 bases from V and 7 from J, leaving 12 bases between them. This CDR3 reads CASSYRVSGEQYF. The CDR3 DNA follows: TGTGCCAGCAGTTACCGGGTATCTGGTGAGCAGTACTTC.

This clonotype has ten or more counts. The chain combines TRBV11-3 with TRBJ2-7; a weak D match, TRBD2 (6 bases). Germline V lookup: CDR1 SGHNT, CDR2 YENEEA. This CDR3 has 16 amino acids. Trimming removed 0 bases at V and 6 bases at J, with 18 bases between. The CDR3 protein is CASSLEGGGMSSEQYF. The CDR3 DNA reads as TGTGCCAGCAGCTTAGAGGGGGGAGGCATGTCGTCCGAGCAGTACTTC.

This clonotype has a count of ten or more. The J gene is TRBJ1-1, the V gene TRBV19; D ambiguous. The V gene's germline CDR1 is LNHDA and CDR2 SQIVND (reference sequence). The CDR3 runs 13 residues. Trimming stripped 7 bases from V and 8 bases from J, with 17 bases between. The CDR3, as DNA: TGTGCCAGTAAAACACCCTACCGAACCGAAGCTTTCTTT. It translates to CASKTPYRTEAFF.

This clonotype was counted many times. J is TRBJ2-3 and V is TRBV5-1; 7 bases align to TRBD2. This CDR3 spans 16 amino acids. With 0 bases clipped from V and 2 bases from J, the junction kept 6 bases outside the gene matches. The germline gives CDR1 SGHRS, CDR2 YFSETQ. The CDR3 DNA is TGCGCCAGCAGCTTGGCCAGGGACTACAACACAGATACGCAGTATTTT. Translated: CASSLARDYNTDTQYF.

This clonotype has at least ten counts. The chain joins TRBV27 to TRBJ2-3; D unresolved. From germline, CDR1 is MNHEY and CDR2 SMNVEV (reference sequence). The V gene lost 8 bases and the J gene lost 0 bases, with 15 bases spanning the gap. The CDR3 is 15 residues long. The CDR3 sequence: CASPRKETSTDTQYF. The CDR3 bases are TGTGCCAGCCCAAGGAAGGAGACTAGCACAGATACGCAGTATTTT.

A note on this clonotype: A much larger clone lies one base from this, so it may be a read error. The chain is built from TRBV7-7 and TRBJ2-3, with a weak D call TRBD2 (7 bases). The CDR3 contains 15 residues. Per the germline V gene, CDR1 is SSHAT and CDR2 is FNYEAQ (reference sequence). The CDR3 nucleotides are TGTGCTAGCAGACTCGGCGTCGGGGGGCCAGATACGCAGTATTTT. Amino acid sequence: CASRLGVGGPDTQYF.

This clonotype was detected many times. Here the CDR3 reads CSAQTGTGANVLTF. CDR3 DNA sequence: TGCAGCGCTCAAACAGGGACTGGGGCCAACGTCCTGACTTTC. The V gene is TRBV29-1, the J gene TRBJ2-6; TRBD1 is a possible D gene (6 bases). Per the germline V gene, CDR1 is SQVTM and CDR2 is ANQGSEA. This CDR3 has 14 amino acids. The germline V and J ends were trimmed by 7 bases and 2 bases, with 12 bases remaining between them.